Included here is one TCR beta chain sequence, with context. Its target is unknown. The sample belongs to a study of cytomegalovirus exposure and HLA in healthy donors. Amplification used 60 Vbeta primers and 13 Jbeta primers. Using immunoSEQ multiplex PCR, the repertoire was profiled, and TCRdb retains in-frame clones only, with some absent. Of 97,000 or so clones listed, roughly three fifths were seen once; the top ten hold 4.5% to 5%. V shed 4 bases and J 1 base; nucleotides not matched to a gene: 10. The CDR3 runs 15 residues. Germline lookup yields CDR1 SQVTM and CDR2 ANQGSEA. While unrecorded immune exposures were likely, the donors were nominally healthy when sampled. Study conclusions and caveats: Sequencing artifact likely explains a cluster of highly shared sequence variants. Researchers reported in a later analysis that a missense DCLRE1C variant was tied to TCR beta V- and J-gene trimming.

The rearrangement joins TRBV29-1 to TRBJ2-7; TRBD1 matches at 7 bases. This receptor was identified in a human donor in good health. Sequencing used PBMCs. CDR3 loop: CSVVGRQGISYEQYF. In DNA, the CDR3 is TGCAGCGTTGTGGGGCGACAGGGTATATCCTACGAGCAGTACTTC.